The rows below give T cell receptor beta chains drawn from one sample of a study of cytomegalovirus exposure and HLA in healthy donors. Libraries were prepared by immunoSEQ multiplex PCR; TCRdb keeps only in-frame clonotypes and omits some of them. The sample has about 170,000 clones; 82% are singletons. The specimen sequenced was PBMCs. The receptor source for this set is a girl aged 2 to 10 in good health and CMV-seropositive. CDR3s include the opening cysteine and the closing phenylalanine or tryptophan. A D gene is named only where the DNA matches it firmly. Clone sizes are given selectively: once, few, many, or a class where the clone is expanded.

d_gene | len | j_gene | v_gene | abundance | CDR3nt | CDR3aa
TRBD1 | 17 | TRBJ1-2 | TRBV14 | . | TGTGCCAGCAGCCGTTTTACGACAGGGACGCTTAACTATGGCTACACCTTC | CASSRFTTGTLNYGYTF
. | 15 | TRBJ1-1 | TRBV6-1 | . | TGTGCCAGCAGTTGGACCGGGACATTGAACACTGAAGCTTTCTTT | CASSWTGTLNTEAFF
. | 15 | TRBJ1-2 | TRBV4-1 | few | TGCGCCAGCAGCCAGATTACAGGGAGACCGAGCGGCTACACCTTC | CASSQITGRPSGYTF
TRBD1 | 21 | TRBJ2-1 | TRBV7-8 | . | TGTGCCAGCAGCTTAGAAGGTAGGACAGGGGGTTTCCCAAGCTCCTACAATGAGCAGTTCTTC | CASSLEGRTGGFPSSYNEQFF
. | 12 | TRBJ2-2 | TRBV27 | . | TGTGCCAGCAGTCTTAACACCGGGGAGCTGTTTTTT | CASSLNTGELFF
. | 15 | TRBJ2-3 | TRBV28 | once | TGTGCCAGCAGTCTGGGGGGGCTTTACACAGATACGCAGTATTTT | CASSLGGLYTDTQYF
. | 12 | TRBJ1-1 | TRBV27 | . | TGTGCCAGCAGCCCACAGGGTACTGTGGCTTTCTTT | CASSPQGTVAFF
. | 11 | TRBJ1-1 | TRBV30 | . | TGTGCCTGGATGAAAACAGCTGAAGCTTTCTTT | CAWMKTAEAFF
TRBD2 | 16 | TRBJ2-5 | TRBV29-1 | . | TGCAGCGTTGAAGCCCCCCGGGAGGGCCCCCCAGAGACCCAGTACTTC | CSVEAPREGPPETQYF
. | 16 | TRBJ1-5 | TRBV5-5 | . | TGTGCCAGCAGCTTCTTTGGAGGGCGGGGGTATCAGCCCCAGCATTTT | CASSFFGGRGYQPQHF